A selection of T cell receptor beta chains follows, all from one sample in a study of T cell changes during pregnancy in multiple sclerosis. The repertoire was sequenced with immunoSEQ multiplex PCR; TCRdb's copy has only in-frame clones and lacks some. The sample comprises 65,000 to 85,000 clones, roughly 90% of which are singletons, and about 0.9% rests with the top ten. The sequences come from peripheral blood, collected in the first trimester of pregnancy. These receptors were collected from a female donor in good health, enrolled as a control in a pregnancy study. Each CDR3 is given with its conserved first and last residue. Fields, in order: CDR3 protein, CDR3 DNA, clone size, V gene, J gene, D gene, CDR3 length. A D gene is named only where the DNA matches it firmly. Not all rows give a size; the values are once, few, many and, for expanded clones, a class.

CASSQLGQTSNQPQHF,TGTGCCAGCAGCCAACTGGGACAGACGAGCAATCAGCCCCAGCATTTT,-,TRBV7-9,TRBJ1-5,TRBD1,16
CASSETTGWNSPLHF,TGTGCCAGCAGCGAGACGACAGGGTGGAATTCACCCCTCCACTTT,-,TRBV7-9,TRBJ1-6,TRBD1,15
CSAARRGEQFF,TGCAGTGCTGCCCGGAGGGGTGAGCAGTTCTTC,-,TRBV20-1,TRBJ2-1,-,11
CASSPMRGSYEQYF,TGTGCCAGCAGCCCGATGCGGGGGTCCTACGAGCAGTACTTC,once,TRBV7-2,TRBJ2-7,TRBD2,14
CASSLSRPDTQYF,TGTGCCAGCAGTTTATCGCGGCCAGATACGCAGTATTTT,-,TRBV27,TRBJ2-3,-,13
CASTSGGSSLEQYF,TGCGCCAGCACGAGCGGGGGGTCTTCCCTCGAGCAGTACTTC,-,TRBV5-1,TRBJ2-7,TRBD2,14
CASSQDVDGYTF,TGCGCCAGCAGCCAAGATGTCGATGGCTACACCTTC,-,TRBV4-1,TRBJ1-2,-,12
CASSLGSGNTIYF,TGCGCCAGCAGCTTGGGCAGTGGAAACACCATATATTTT,-,TRBV5-1,TRBJ1-3,-,13
CASNRRSGLAGNNEQFF,TGTGCCAGCAACCGCCGTTCAGGACTAGCGGGAAACAATGAGCAGTTCTTC,-,TRBV14,TRBJ2-1,TRBD2,17
CSARSVHEQFF,TGCAGTGCTAGATCCGTCCATGAGCAGTTCTTC,-,TRBV20-1,TRBJ2-1,-,11
CAWSNRQGALEKLFF,TGTGCCTGGAGTAACCGACAGGGGGCCTTAGAAAAACTGTTTTTT,-,TRBV30,TRBJ1-4,TRBD1,15
CASSNPGMGALNEQFF,TGTGCCAGCAGCAATCCTGGGATGGGGGCTTTAAATGAGCAGTTCTTC,-,TRBV11-1,TRBJ2-1,-,16
CASKGQHSNQPQHF,TGTGCCAGCAAAGGACAGCATAGCAATCAGCCCCAGCATTTT,-,TRBV6-5,TRBJ1-5,-,14
CASSIRRATASTDTQYF,TGTGCCAGTAGTATTAGGAGGGCGACTGCTAGCACAGATACGCAGTATTTT,once,TRBV19,TRBJ2-3,-,17
CASSWRDTQYF,TGTGCCAGCAGCTGGAGGGATACGCAGTATTTT,once,TRBV5-6,TRBJ2-3,-,11
CASSLAGVEQFF,TGTGCCAGCAGCTTAGCGGGAGTTGAGCAGTTCTTC,-,TRBV13,TRBJ2-1,-,12
CASSLPGQGRNEQFF,TGTGCCAGCAGCCTCCCGGGACAGGGGCGGAATGAGCAGTTCTTC,once,TRBV28,TRBJ2-1,TRBD1,15
CASIKNDREETEAFF,TGTGCCAGCATTAAAAACGACAGGGAGGAAACTGAAGCTTTCTTT,-,TRBV6-5,TRBJ1-1,TRBD1,15
CASTPGGPGTDTQYF,TGTGCCAGCACCCCCGGGGGGCCGGGCACAGATACGCAGTATTTT,-,TRBV9,TRBJ2-3,-,15
CAWGHMNAEAFF,TGTGCCTGGGGACACATGAACGCTGAAGCTTTCTTT,-,TRBV30,TRBJ1-1,-,12
CASSIAGGKNIQYF,TGTGCCAGCAGTATAGCGGGGGGAAAAAACATTCAGTACTTC,few,TRBV11-2,TRBJ2-4,TRBD2,14
CASSKEVDRDPQETQYF,TGTGCCAGCAGCAAAGAGGTTGACAGGGACCCCCAAGAGACCCAGTACTTC,-,TRBV21-1,TRBJ2-5,-,17
CASSSGTRRINYGYTF,TGCGCCAGCAGCTCCGGGACACGGAGGATTAACTATGGCTACACCTTC,-,TRBV5-1,TRBJ1-2,-,16
CASSTRGADTQYF,TGTGCCAGCAGCACAAGGGGCGCAGATACGCAGTATTTT,-,TRBV7-6,TRBJ2-3,-,13
CASSPYIAGNQPQHF,TGTGCCAGCAGTCCTTACATCGCCGGGAATCAGCCCCAGCATTTT,-,TRBV27,TRBJ1-5,-,15